The clone carrying this TCR beta chain was counted ten times or more. Its antigen is unknown. One entry per CDR3 protein, called by TCRdb with MiXCR from the multiplex PCR reads. This sample carries about 80,000 distinct CDR3 sequences, roughly a fifth of them seen once, and the ten largest clones take over 2%. Samples came from axillary lymph nodes draining the breast cancer. These data come from a study of breast tumors, draining lymph nodes, adjacent tissues. Findings and limits, study-wide: Compared with lymph nodes, tumors were less diverse; compared with nontumor tissue, more.

Germline lookup yields CDR1 MNHEY and CDR2 SVGAGI. The CDR3 covers 12 residues. With 7 bases removed from V and 6 bases from J, the gap between germline ends came to 9 bases. The clonotype originates from a female donor with breast cancer. Some clones in this sample may be carry-over from other donors' samples. The V call is TRBV6-5, the J call TRBJ2-2, with D unresolved. The specimen sequenced was axillary lymph node tissue. This CDR3 reads CASTSPAGELFF. CDR3 DNA sequence: TGTGCCAGCACTTCACCGGCCGGGGAGCTGTTTTTT.